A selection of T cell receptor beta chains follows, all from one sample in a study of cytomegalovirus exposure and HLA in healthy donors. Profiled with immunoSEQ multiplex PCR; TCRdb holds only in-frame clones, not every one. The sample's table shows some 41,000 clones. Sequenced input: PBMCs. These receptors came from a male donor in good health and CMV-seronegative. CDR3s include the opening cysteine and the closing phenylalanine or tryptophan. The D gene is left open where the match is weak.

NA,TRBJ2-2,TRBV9,TGTGCCAGCAGCGTAACAGCTTACACCGGGGAGCTGTTTTTT,CASSVTAYTGELFF
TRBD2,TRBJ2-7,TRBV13,TGTGCCAGCAGCTCCTCTAGCGGGGGCCCGGTAAACGAGCAGTACTTC,CASSSSSGGPVNEQYF
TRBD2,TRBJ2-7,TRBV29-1,TGCAGCGTGGGGACTAGTCATAACGAGCAGTACTTC,CSVGTSHNEQYF
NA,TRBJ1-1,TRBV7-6,TGTGCCAGCAGCTTCTCTCAGGGGATGAACACTGAAGCTTTCTTT,CASSFSQGMNTEAFF
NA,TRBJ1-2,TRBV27,TGTGCCAGCAGTTCAACAGGGAGCGGAAACTATGGCTACACCTTC,CASSSTGSGNYGYTF
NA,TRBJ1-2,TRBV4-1,TGCGCCAGCAGCCCCGCAGGGGAGACTAACTATGGCTACACCTTC,CASSPAGETNYGYTF
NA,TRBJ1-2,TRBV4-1,TGCGCCAGCAGCCTCCCTGGACAGCCAGCTAACTATGGCTACACCTTC,CASSLPGQPANYGYTF
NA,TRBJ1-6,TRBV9,TGTGCCAGCAGCGCCCGGGACACGGTCTATAATTCACCCCTCCACTTT,CASSARDTVYNSPLHF
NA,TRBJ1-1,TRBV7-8,TGTGCCAGCAGCAGGGAAGGTTGGGGCTTGAACACTGAAGCTTTCTTT,CASSREGWGLNTEAFF
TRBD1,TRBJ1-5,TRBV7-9,TGTGCCAGCAGCGCATTCAACGGGACAGGGAATTATAGCAATCAGCCCCAGCATTTT,CASSAFNGTGNYSNQPQHF
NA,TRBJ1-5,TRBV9,TGTGCCAGCGGAAACAGGAGCAATCAGCCCCAGCATTTT,CASGNRSNQPQHF
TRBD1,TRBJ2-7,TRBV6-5,TGTGCCAGCCTTAAGGCCGGGACAGGGGGCATCGAGCAGTACTTC,CASLKAGTGGIEQYF
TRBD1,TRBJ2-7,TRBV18,TGTGCCAGCTCACCAGACAGGGTCCACGAGCAGTACTTC,CASSPDRVHEQYF
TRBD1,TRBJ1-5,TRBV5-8,TGTGCCAGCAGCTCGGGACAGGTCAATCAGCCCCAGCATTTT,CASSSGQVNQPQHF
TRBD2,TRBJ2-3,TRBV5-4,TGTGCCAGCAGCTTGTCTAGCGGGGTCTTGGATACGCAGTATTTT,CASSLSSGVLDTQYF
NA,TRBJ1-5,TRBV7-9,TGTGCCAGCAGCTCCTTAAATAGCAATCAGCCCCAGCATTTT,CASSSLNSNQPQHF
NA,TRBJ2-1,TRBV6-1,TGTGCCAGCAGTGAAGTCCTAGGCAATGAGCAGTTCTTC,CASSEVLGNEQFF
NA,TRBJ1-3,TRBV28,TGTGCCAGCACCACTTATCGGTACGATGTTTCGGGTGGAAACACCATATATTTT,CASTTYRYDVSGGNTIYF
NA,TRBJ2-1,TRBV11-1,TGTGCCAGCAGCTGGCAGGGATCTGAGCAGTTCTTC,CASSWQGSEQFF
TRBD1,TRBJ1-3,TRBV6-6,TGTGCCAGCAGTCTAGTCGGGACAGGAGTAAACACCATATATTTT,CASSLVGTGVNTIYF
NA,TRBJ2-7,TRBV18,TGTGCCAGCTCACCAATAGAGCAGGGTAGCGAGCAGTACTTC,CASSPIEQGSEQYF
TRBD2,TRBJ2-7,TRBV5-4,TGTGCCAGCAGCGTGACTAGCGGGGGATCCTACGAGCAGTACTTC,CASSVTSGGSYEQYF